What follows is one TCR beta chain and its context. This sample stems from a study of blood T cell repertoires in COVID-19. In the original workflow: Amplification of reference gene primers provided the estimated nucleated cell counts. TCRdb keeps only in-frame clones here, not all; method: immunoSEQ multiplex PCR. The DNA gave D and trimming, while V, J and clone size come from that table. In the table there are 140,000 or so clones, 80% of which are singletons. Trimming cost V 8 bases and J 0 bases, with 19 bases left between them. Per germline, CDR1 LGHNA and CDR2 YNFKEQ. The CDR3 contains 17 residues.

The J gene is TRBJ2-2, the V gene TRBV4-2; maybe TRBD2 (5 bases). The sequence came from a woman aged 45-65 years with acute or convalescent COVID-19. Material: peripheral blood. CDR3 protein: CASGSPTSRANTGELFF. CDR3 coding DNA: TGTGCCAGCGGATCACCCACTTCGAGGGCGAACACCGGGGAGCTGTTTTTT.